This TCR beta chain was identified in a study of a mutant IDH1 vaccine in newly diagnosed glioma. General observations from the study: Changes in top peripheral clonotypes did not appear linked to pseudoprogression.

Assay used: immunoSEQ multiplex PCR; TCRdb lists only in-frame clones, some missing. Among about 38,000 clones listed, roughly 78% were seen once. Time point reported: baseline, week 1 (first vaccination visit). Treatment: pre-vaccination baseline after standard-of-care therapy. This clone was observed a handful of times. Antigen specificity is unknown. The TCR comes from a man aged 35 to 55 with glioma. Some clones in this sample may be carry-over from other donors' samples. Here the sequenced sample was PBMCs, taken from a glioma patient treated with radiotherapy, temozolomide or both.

CDR3 DNA sequence: TGTGCCAGCAGCCCCGGGACACAGAACACTGAAGCTTTCTTT. Translated, it gives CASSPGTQNTEAFF. The J gene is TRBJ1-1, the V gene TRBV6-5; D is perhaps TRBD1 (6 bases). With 6 bases removed from V and 1 base from J, the gap between germline ends came to 12 bases. The CDR3 loop spans 14 amino acids. Germline lookup yields CDR1 MNHEY and CDR2 SVGAGI.